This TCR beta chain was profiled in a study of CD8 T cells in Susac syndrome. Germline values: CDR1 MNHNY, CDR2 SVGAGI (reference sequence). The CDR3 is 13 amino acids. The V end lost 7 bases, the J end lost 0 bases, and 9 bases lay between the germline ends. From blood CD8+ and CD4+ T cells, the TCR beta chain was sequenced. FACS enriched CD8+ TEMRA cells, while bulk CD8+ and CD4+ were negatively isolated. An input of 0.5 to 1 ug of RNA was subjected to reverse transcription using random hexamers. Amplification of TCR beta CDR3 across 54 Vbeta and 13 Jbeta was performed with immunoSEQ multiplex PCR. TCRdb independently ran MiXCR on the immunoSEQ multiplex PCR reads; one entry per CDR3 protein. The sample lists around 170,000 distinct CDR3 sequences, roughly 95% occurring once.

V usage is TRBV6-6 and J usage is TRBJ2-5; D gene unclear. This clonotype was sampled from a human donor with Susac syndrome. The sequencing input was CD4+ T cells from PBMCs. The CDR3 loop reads CASTRLYQETQYF. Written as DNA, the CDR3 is TGTGCCAGCACGAGGCTGTACCAAGAGACCCAGTACTTC.